These T cell receptor beta chains were read from a single sample in a study of blood T cell repertoires in COVID-19. The protocol was immunoSEQ multiplex PCR, while the TCRdb copy is restricted to in-frame clones and leaves out a portion. This table has about 200,000 clones, roughly nine tenths appearing once. The sample consisted of PBMCs or T cells enriched from blood (not recorded which). Receptor source: a woman in her 30s who had recovered from COVID-19. The CDR3 runs from the conserved cysteine through the conserved F or W. Each record gives: clone size, J gene, D gene, V gene, CDR3 protein, CDR3 DNA. The D gene is left open where the match is weak. Clone size is not always given. Where it is, it says once, few, many or a class for expanded clones.

.,TRBJ1-1,.,TRBV7-2,CASSLVREGGEAFF,TGTGCCAGCAGCTTAGTTCGGGAAGGGGGTGAAGCTTTCTTT
.,TRBJ2-3,.,TRBV9,CASSTDRPFTDTQYF,TGTGCCAGCAGCACGGACAGACCGTTCACAGATACGCAGTATTTT
.,TRBJ2-1,.,TRBV3-1/TRBV3-2,CASSQDSESYNEQFF,TGTGCCAGCAGCCAAGACAGTGAATCCTACAATGAGCAGTTCTTC
.,TRBJ1-1,.,TRBV4-3,CASSQDPGVGGPEAFF,TGCGCCAGCAGCCAAGACCCGGGGGTGGGAGGCCCTGAAGCTTTCTTT
.,TRBJ2-1,TRBD1,TRBV28,CASSSFTPSRGLGDNEQFF,TGTGCCAGCAGTTCGTTTACCCCTTCCAGGGGGCTCGGGGACAATGAGCAGTTCTTC
.,TRBJ1-2,.,TRBV6-1,CASSESAAAGYGYTF,TGTGCCAGCAGTGAATCAGCAGCCGCAGGGTATGGCTACACCTTC
.,TRBJ1-1,TRBD1,TRBV24-1,CATSRSWDSEAFF,TGTGCCACCAGTAGGAGTTGGGACAGTGAAGCTTTCTTT
.,TRBJ2-1,TRBD2,TRBV29-1,CSVGLAGGSYNEQFF,TGCAGCGTTGGACTAGCGGGAGGGTCCTACAATGAGCAGTTCTTC
once,TRBJ2-2,TRBD2,TRBV27,CASSTSGLAGGGELFF,TGTGCCAGCAGTACCTCGGGACTAGCGGGAGGTGGGGAGCTGTTTTTT
.,TRBJ2-7,TRBD2,TRBV27,CASRNIAGTSYEQYF,TGTGCCAGCAGAAATATAGCGGGGACCTCCTACGAGCAGTACTTC
.,TRBJ2-7,.,TRBV10-3,CAISGRIFNGGSEEGPITYEQYF,TGTGCCATCAGTGGCAGAATTTTTAATGGAGGGTCGGAGGAGGGCCCGATAACCTACGAGCAGTACTTC
.,TRBJ2-5,.,TRBV10-3,CAISDTGQETQYF,TGTGCCATCAGTGATACGGGCCAAGAGACCCAGTACTTC
.,TRBJ2-7,TRBD1,TRBV29-1,CSVRTGAEFGEQYF,TGCAGCGTTCGGACAGGGGCTGAGTTCGGCGAGCAGTACTTC
.,TRBJ2-6,TRBD1,TRBV29-1,CSALGQSGANVLTF,TGCAGCGCCTTGGGACAGTCTGGGGCCAACGTCCTGACTTTC
.,TRBJ2-5,TRBD2,TRBV30,CAWSATSVGETQYF,TGTGCCTGGAGCGCGACTAGCGTTGGAGAGACCCAGTACTTC
.,TRBJ1-2,.,TRBV7-3,CASSEPGERGYTF,TGTGCCAGCTCCGAGCCCGGCGAGAGGGGCTACACCTTC
.,TRBJ1-2,TRBD1,TRBV27,CASSLTGVHGYTF,TGTGCCAGCAGCTTGACAGGGGTCCATGGCTACACCTTC
.,TRBJ1-1,.,TRBV7-8,CASSLEPGQVNTEAFF,TGTGCCAGCAGCTTAGAGCCGGGACAAGTGAACACTGAAGCTTTCTTT
few,TRBJ2-2,.,TRBV12-3/TRBV12-4,CASSLQLARELFF,TGTGCCAGCAGTTTGCAGCTAGCGAGGGAGCTGTTTTTT
.,TRBJ2-3,.,TRBV7-3,CASSFGGRSTDTQYF,TGTGCCAGCAGCTTCGGGGGTCGGTCAACAGATACGCAGTATTTT
once,TRBJ2-2,TRBD1,TRBV27,CASSHRGEELFF,TGTGCCAGCAGCCACAGGGGAGAGGAGCTGTTTTTT
.,TRBJ1-1,TRBD1,TRBV19,CASRPQGSNTEAFF,TGTGCCAGTAGACCACAGGGGTCTAACACTGAAGCTTTCTTT
.,TRBJ1-5,.,TRBV7-9,CASSSSRVLGNQPQHF,TGTGCCAGCAGCTCCTCGAGGGTTCTGGGCAATCAGCCCCAGCATTTT
.,TRBJ2-7,TRBD1,TRBV12-3/TRBV12-4,CASSLATGHEQYF,TGTGCCAGCAGTTTAGCGACAGGGCACGAGCAGTACTTC
.,TRBJ2-3,TRBD2,TRBV7-2,CACGRGPTDTQYF,TGTGCCTGCGGGAGGGGCCCCACAGATACGCAGTATTTT
.,TRBJ2-3,.,TRBV7-2,CASSYRVTDTQYF,TGTGCCAGCAGCTACCGGGTCACAGATACGCAGTATTTT
once,TRBJ1-6,.,TRBV30,CAWSVADNSPLHF,TGTGCCTGGAGTGTAGCGGATAATTCACCCCTCCACTTT
.,TRBJ2-5,TRBD1,TRBV30,CACQKGRQGRQETQYF,TGTGCCTGCCAAAAGGGAAGACAGGGTCGGCAAGAGACCCAGTACTTC
few,TRBJ1-3,TRBD1,TRBV15,CATSWRDRPGNTIYF,TGTGCCACCAGCTGGCGGGACAGACCTGGAAACACCATATATTTT